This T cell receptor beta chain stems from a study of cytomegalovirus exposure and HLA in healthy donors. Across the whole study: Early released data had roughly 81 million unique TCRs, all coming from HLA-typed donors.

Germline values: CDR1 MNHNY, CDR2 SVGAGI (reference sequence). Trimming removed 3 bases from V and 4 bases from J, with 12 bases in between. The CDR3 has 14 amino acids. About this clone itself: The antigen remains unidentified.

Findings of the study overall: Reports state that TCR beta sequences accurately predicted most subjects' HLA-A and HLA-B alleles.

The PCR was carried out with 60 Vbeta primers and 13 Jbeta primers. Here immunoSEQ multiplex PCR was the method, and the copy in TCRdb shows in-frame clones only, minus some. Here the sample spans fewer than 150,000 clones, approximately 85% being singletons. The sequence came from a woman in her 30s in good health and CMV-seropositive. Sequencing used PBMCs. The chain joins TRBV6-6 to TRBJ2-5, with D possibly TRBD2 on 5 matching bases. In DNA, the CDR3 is TGTGCCAGCAGTTATGGCGTCCTAGCAGAGACCCAGTACTTC. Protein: CASSYGVLAETQYF.